These 9 T cell receptor beta chains were sequenced from one sample in a study of response to subunit inactivated influenza vaccine. MiXCR was run by TCRdb on the RT-PCR reads, yielding one entry per CDR3 protein. Among 630,000 or so distinct CDR3 sequences listed, 15% to 19% were seen once. The sample was PBMCs from blood, taken roughly 12 days after vaccination. Source of these receptors: a man aged 45-60 years who received an inactivated influenza vaccine.

The CDR3 bases are TGTGCCAGCTCACCAATAGGGGACGAGCAGTACTTC. Protein product: CASSPIGDEQYF. The rearrangement joins TRBV18 to TRBJ2-7; D perhaps matches TRBD1 (5 bases). Trimming pared 2 bases from V and 5 bases from J, leaving 7 bases between. The CDR3 spans 12 residues. In germline, CDR1 is KGHSH, CDR2 LQKENI.

The chain joins TRBV19 to TRBJ2-3; the match to TRBD2 covers 14 bases. V trimming: 4 bases; J trimming: 6 bases; junction bases outside the gene matches: 9. Germline V gene sequence: CDR1 LNHDA, CDR2 SQIVND (reference sequence). The CDR3 has 17 amino acids. The CDR3 sequence is CASSTGLAGGLLDTQYF. The CDR3 nucleotides are TGTGCCAGTAGTACCGGACTAGCGGGGGGCCTATTGGATACGCAGTATTTT.

This sequence joins TRBV7-9 and TRBJ2-5; 12 nucleotides line up with TRBD2. Germline V gene sequence: CDR1 SEHNR, CDR2 FQNEAQ (reference sequence). The CDR3 has 16 residues. Unmatched junction bases numbered 6, after V lost 5 bases and J lost 2 bases. This CDR3 is CASSLASGRAQETQYF. CDR3 sequence (DNA): TGTGCCAGCAGCCTGGCTAGCGGGAGGGCTCAAGAGACCCAGTACTTC.

This clonotype showed up just a few times. The genes are TRBV20-1 and TRBJ2-1; TRBD2 matches 10 bases. J gave up 8 bases and V 0 bases, and 7 bases lay outside the gene matches. Per the germline V gene, CDR1 is DFQATT and CDR2 is SNEGSKA (reference sequence). The CDR3 has 15 amino acids. The CDR3 sequence: CSARDPSGSDDEQFF. In nucleotides, the CDR3 is TGCAGTGCTAGAGATCCTAGCGGGAGTGATGATGAGCAGTTCTTC.

This clonotype was found many times. This sequence joins TRBV7-2 and TRBJ2-7; TRBD2 agrees at 9 bases. With V trimmed by 1 base and J by 3 bases, 4 bases remained unmatched. Germline V gene lookup returns CDR1 SGHTA and CDR2 FQGNSA. The CDR3 is made up of 15 amino acids. CDR3 protein: CASSLEPSGVYEQYF. In nucleotides, the CDR3 is TGTGCCAGCAGCTTAGAGCCTAGCGGGGTCTACGAGCAGTACTTC.

This clonotype occurred a few times. The V and J genes are TRBV6-2 or TRBV6-3 and TRBJ1-4, with D possibly being TRBD1 (6 bases). The V gene lost 0 bases and the J gene lost 5 bases, with 28 bases spanning the gap. Germline CDR1 reads MNHEY; CDR2 reads SVGEGT. CDR3 length: 21 residues. In nucleotides, the CDR3 is TGTGCCAGCAGTTACTCGATTTTTGGTGCATCTGGGGGCGCGGGAAATGAAAAACTGTTTTTT. It encodes CASSYSIFGASGGAGNEKLFF.

The J gene is TRBJ1-6, the V gene TRBV7-2; D gene uncertain. CDR3 length: 14 amino acids. Germline CDR1 SGHTA, CDR2 FQGNSA. Deletions cut 5 bases from V and 6 bases from J, with 11 bases between. The CDR3 DNA follows: TGTGCCAGCAGCACAGACCGCCTTAATTCACCCCTCCACTTT. Protein sequence: CASSTDRLNSPLHF.

V and J are TRBV20-1 and TRBJ2-3, with D tentatively TRBD1 or TRBD2 (6 bases each). The CDR3 has 15 residues. V was clipped by 0 bases and J by 3 bases, with 13 bases between them. Germline V CDR1 and CDR2: DFQATT, SNEGSKA (reference sequence). The CDR3 DNA sequence: TGCAGTGCTAGAGAAACGGGGGCCGCTACAGATACGCAGTATTTT. This codes for CSARETGAATDTQYF.

Ten or more counts support this clonotype. The chain couples TRBV11-2 to TRBJ1-4; 11 positions match TRBD1. The CDR3 sequence is 16 residues long. V gave up 5 bases and J gave up 2 bases; unmatched junction bases: 4. CDR1 and CDR2 (germline): SGHAT, FQNNGV. The CDR3 loop reads CASSDGQGATNEKLFF. CDR3 DNA: TGTGCCAGCAGCGATGGACAGGGGGCGACTAATGAAAAACTGTTTTTT.